This entry lists 27 T cell receptor beta chains sequenced from one sample in a study of identical twins. One entry per CDR3 protein results from TCRdb running MiXCR on the 5' RACE reads. The sample lists more than 600,000 distinct CDR3 sequences, around a sixth occurring once. The data were also submitted as part of a second study, on T cells expressing NK-cell markers.

The source material was PBMCs. These receptors originate from a woman between 18 and 29 years old in good health.

This chain connects TRBV18 to TRBJ2-1, with 7 bases identical to TRBD1. The CDR3 is made up of 16 amino acids. Losses at the gene ends were 3 bases for V and 0 bases for J; bases not matched to a gene: 5. CDR1 KGHSH and CDR2 LQKENI come from the germline V gene. CDR3 sequence reads: CASSPPTGLSYNEQFF. The CDR3 coding sequence is TGTGCCAGCTCACCCCCGACAGGGCTCTCCTACAATGAGCAGTTCTTC.

There are a few counts of this clonotype. This chain connects TRBV29-1 to TRBJ2-3, with TRBD2 matching 12 bases. The length of the CDR3 is 15 residues. After removal of 6 bases from V and 2 bases from J, the junction contained 6 bases not matched to a gene. Germline assignment: CDR1 SQVTM and CDR2 ANQGSEA. In DNA, the CDR3 is TGCAGCGTAGGTCGACTAGCGGGGGACACAGATACGCAGTATTTT. Translated, it gives CSVGRLAGDTDTQYF.

The chain recombines TRBV6-5 with TRBJ2-7; D is perhaps TRBD1 (6 bases). The CDR3 sequence is 12 residues long. Germline V lookup: CDR1 MNHEY, CDR2 SVGAGI. The V and J ends lost 5 bases and 6 bases respectively, with 11 bases between them. The CDR3 DNA sequence: TGTGCCAGCAGTACGACAGGTCGCGAGCAGTACTTC. Encoded protein: CASSTTGREQYF.

This clonotype was detected ten times or more. J is TRBJ2-1 and V is TRBV6-5, with D perhaps TRBD2 (5 bases). The CDR3 is made up of 15 amino acids. Germline V gene data show CDR1 as MNHEY and CDR2 as SVGAGI. V was trimmed by 3 bases and J by 0 bases, leaving 9 bases between them. CDR3: CASSYKGSSYNEQFF. The CDR3 DNA reads TGTGCCAGCAGTTATAAAGGGAGCTCCTACAATGAGCAGTTCTTC.

Points on this clonotype: With a much larger clone just one base away, this may be a read error. The chain couples TRBV7-2 to TRBJ2-1; unclear D gene. CDR1 SGHTA and CDR2 FQGNSA come from the germline V gene. The CDR3 is made up of 14 amino acids. The CDR3 spells CASNLSGMNNEQFF. In nucleotides, the CDR3 is TGTGCCAGCAACTTATCAGGTATGAACAATGAGCAGTTCTTC.

This clonotype was detected only a few times. The chain recombines TRBV6-1 with TRBJ2-7; D perhaps matches TRBD1 (6 bases). CDR1 is MNHNS, CDR2 SASEGT, per germline. CDR3 size: 13 residues. V was clipped by 6 bases and J by 4 bases, with 13 bases between them. The CDR3 DNA sequence: TGTGCCAGCAGAGTCCGGGACACTTACGAGCAGTACTTC. Translated, it gives CASRVRDTYEQYF.

This clonotype was seen a few times. The V and J genes are TRBV20-1 and TRBJ2-1; D uncertain. The germline CDR1 and CDR2 sequences are DFQATT and SNEGSKA (reference sequence). V was pared by 3 bases and J by 5 bases, with 14 bases between. The CDR3 spans 14 residues. The CDR3 reads CSASGALTNNEQFF. As DNA, the CDR3 is TGCAGTGCTAGTGGCGCCCTTACTAACAATGAGCAGTTCTTC.

The rearrangement uses TRBV10-3 and TRBJ2-7; 7 bases agree with TRBD2. J gave up 5 bases and V 4 bases, and 14 bases lay outside the gene matches. Germline V lookup: CDR1 ENHRY, CDR2 SYGVKD. The CDR3 covers 16 residues. The DNA of the CDR3 is TGTGCCATCAGTGCGGGTCCCTCTGCGGGAGAAAACGAGCAGTACTTC. Translation gives CAISAGPSAGENEQYF.

This clonotype was counted a few times. The chain carries TRBV29-1 and TRBJ1-2, with D tentatively TRBD1 (5 bases). This CDR3 spans 14 amino acids. With 0 bases removed from V and 2 bases from J, the gap between germline ends came to 10 bases. Germline CDR1 is SQVTM and CDR2 is ANQGSEA. CDR3 DNA sequence: TGCAGCGTTGAAGATCAAGGGGTGAACTATGGCTACACCTTC. This sequence encodes CSVEDQGVNYGYTF.

V is TRBV4-3 and J is TRBJ2-5, with 7 bases matching TRBD2. J was trimmed by 4 bases and V by 2 bases; bases with no gene match: 7. The V gene's germline CDR1 is LGHNA and CDR2 YSLEER. The CDR3 has 15 amino acids. The CDR3 reads CASSQSGNPGETQYF. Written as DNA, the CDR3 is TGCGCCAGCAGCCAAAGCGGGAACCCGGGAGAGACCCAGTACTTC.

This clonotype was picked up a small number of times. The chain has TRBV5-6 and TRBJ2-3; D is ambiguous. V lost 3 bases, J lost 3 bases, and 17 bases lay in between. Germline assignment: CDR1 SGHDT and CDR2 YYEEEE. This CDR3 has 16 residues. CDR3 sequence reads: CASSSFPALTTDTQYF. The CDR3 DNA follows: TGTGCCAGCAGCTCTTTCCCGGCGCTAACAACAGATACGCAGTATTTT.

This clonotype occurred a few times. This rearrangement joins TRBV20-1 to TRBJ2-5; possibly TRBD1 for D (5 bases). V was pared by 0 bases and J by 11 bases, with 19 bases between. The V gene's germline CDR1 is DFQATT and CDR2 SNEGSKA (reference sequence). The CDR3 has 14 residues. This chain's CDR3 is CSARDRVGAKNQYF. The CDR3 DNA reads as TGCAGTGCTAGAGATCGTGTAGGGGCGAAAAATCAGTACTTC.

This clonotype was counted only a few times. This rearrangement joins TRBV20-1 to TRBJ2-7, with 9 positions matching TRBD1. Per the germline V gene, CDR1 is DFQATT and CDR2 is SNEGSKA (reference sequence). The ends lost 6 bases at V and 1 base at J; junction bases unmatched: 10. CDR3 size: 15 residues. The CDR3 DNA sequence: TGCAGTGCCAGCGCCGGGACAGGGTTTTCCTACGAGCAGTACTTC. This encodes CSASAGTGFSYEQYF.

This clonotype was observed a handful of times. Here the CDR3 reads CAWSGLLSNEQFF. CDR3 sequence (DNA): TGTGCCTGGTCGGGACTACTGAGCAATGAGCAGTTCTTC. This chain connects TRBV30 to TRBJ2-1; 7 bases align to TRBD2. Trimming cost V 5 bases and J 6 bases; bases outside gene matches: 7. Germline lookup yields CDR1 GTSNPN and CDR2 SVGIG (reference sequence). The length of the CDR3 is 13 residues.

V usage is TRBV7-2 and J usage is TRBJ1-1; 9 positions agree with TRBD1. Germline CDR1 and CDR2: SGHTA and FQGNSA. CDR3 length: 15 residues. V gave up 5 bases and J gave up 3 bases; unmatched junction bases: 7. CDR3 sequence (DNA): TGTGCCAGCAGCGCGGTGGGGACAGGGTACACTGAAGCTTTCTTT. This sequence encodes CASSAVGTGYTEAFF.

The V call is TRBV10-3, the J call TRBJ2-7; TRBD1 matches 7 bases. CDR3 length: 14 amino acids. In germline, CDR1 is ENHRY, CDR2 SYGVKD. Trimming removed 6 bases from V and 3 bases from J; junction bases left unmatched: 8. The CDR3 loop is CAIRKGQSGYEQYF. DNA of the CDR3: TGTGCCATCAGAAAGGGACAGTCAGGCTACGAGCAGTACTTC.

The gene calls are TRBV6-1 and TRBJ2-5; possible D gene TRBD2, 5 bases. Germline-derived CDR1 and CDR2 are MNHNS and SASEGT. The CDR3 sequence is 13 residues long. Deletions cut 6 bases from V and 1 base from J, with 9 bases between. The DNA of the CDR3 is TGTGCCAGCAGAGCCGGGGTCCAAGAGACCCAGTACTTC. Translating gives CASRAGVQETQYF.

This clonotype has just a few counts. The rearrangement joins TRBV20-1 to TRBJ2-7; D is unresolved. CDR1 is DFQATT and CDR2 is SNEGSKA in the germline V gene (reference sequence). V lost 0 bases to trimming and J lost 6 bases, with 12 bases between them. This CDR3 is built from 13 residues. DNA of the CDR3: TGCAGTGCTAGAGATACCCTTTCGCCCGAGCAGTACTTC. Protein sequence: CSARDTLSPEQYF.

This clonotype was found a few times. The rearrangement joins TRBV11-2 to TRBJ2-1, with D perhaps TRBD1 (6 bases). Looked up from germline, CDR1 is SGHAT and CDR2 is FQNNGV. This CDR3 region has 15 residues. Trimming shortened V by 2 bases and J by 5 bases, and 13 bases separated the two germline ends. CDR3 bases: TGTGCCAGCAGCTTAATCCGGGGACAACACAATGAGCAGTTCTTC. Translation gives CASSLIRGQHNEQFF.

This chain links TRBV20-1 with TRBJ1-4; maybe TRBD1 (5 bases). The ends were cut back, 6 bases at V and 4 bases at J, with 15 bases in the middle. The CDR3 has 14 residues. CDR1 and CDR2 (germline): DFQATT, SNEGSKA (reference sequence). The CDR3 protein is CSATPGTGNEKLFF. The CDR3 DNA reads TGCAGTGCAACCCCCGGGACGGGTAATGAAAAACTGTTTTTT.

The chain uses TRBV20-1 and TRBJ2-1; 8 nucleotides match TRBD2. The CDR3 covers 15 residues. Germline trimming cut 1 base from V and 4 bases from J; bases unmatched to any gene: 6. From germline, CDR1 is DFQATT and CDR2 SNEGSKA (reference sequence). This CDR3 reads CSARVEREFYNEQFF. The CDR3 nucleotides read TGCAGTGCTAGAGTCGAGCGGGAGTTTTACAATGAGCAGTTCTTC.

This chain uses TRBV6-1 with TRBJ1-4; TRBD1 might be the D (5 bases). Trimming removed 7 bases at V and 8 bases at J, with 17 bases between. This CDR3 is built from 14 residues. Per the germline V gene, CDR1 is MNHNS and CDR2 is SASEGT. This CDR3 is CASNRQGRDEKLFF. The CDR3 DNA is TGTGCCAGCAATAGGCAGGGAAGGGACGAAAAACTGTTTTTT.

This chain uses TRBV6-5 with TRBJ1-6; 8 nucleotides agree with TRBD1. Germline lookup yields CDR1 MNHEY and CDR2 SVGAGI. Trimming at V came to 3 bases and at J to 8 bases, leaving 6 bases not matched to a gene. The CDR3 loop spans 15 amino acids. The CDR3 DNA reads as TGTGCCAGCAGTTATGCGCAGGGGGCACATTCACCCCTCCACTTT. Translated, it gives CASSYAQGAHSPLHF.

This clonotype showed up just a few times. V is TRBV9 and J is TRBJ2-3; tentatively, D is TRBD2 (5 bases). The V end was cut by 2 bases, the J end by 2 bases, with 12 bases between. The CDR3 is made up of 15 amino acids. Per germline, CDR1 SGDLS and CDR2 YYNGEE. CDR3 in DNA: TGTGCCAGCAGCGTTGGAGGTTTTCCCACAGATACGCAGTATTTT. It encodes CASSVGGFPTDTQYF.

The V gene is TRBV12-3 or TRBV12-4, the J gene TRBJ2-1; 7 bases match TRBD2. The CDR3 contains 14 residues. V was clipped by 11 bases and J by 2 bases; unmatched bases: 9. CDR3 region: CAGTPGGPYNEQFF. In DNA form, the CDR3 reads TGTGCCGGCACCCCGGGGGGACCCTACAATGAGCAGTTCTTC.

This clonotype was detected only once. This chain links TRBV20-1 with TRBJ2-7; D is uncertain. The ends were cut back, 5 bases at V and 3 bases at J, with 14 bases in the middle. The CDR3 spans 13 residues. CDR1 DFQATT and CDR2 SNEGSKA come from the germline V gene (reference sequence). The CDR3 bases are TGCAGTGCTGCCGGGCCCGGAGACTACGAGCAGTACTTC. The encoded protein is CSAAGPGDYEQYF.

The gene calls are TRBV9 and TRBJ2-5; D remains unclear. Germline lookup yields CDR1 SGDLS and CDR2 YYNGEE. V was trimmed by 1 base and J by 0 bases, leaving 7 bases between them. The CDR3 extends over 14 amino acids. The CDR3 is CASSVSPYQETQYF. The CDR3 bases are TGTGCCAGCAGCGTAAGTCCTTACCAAGAGACCCAGTACTTC.